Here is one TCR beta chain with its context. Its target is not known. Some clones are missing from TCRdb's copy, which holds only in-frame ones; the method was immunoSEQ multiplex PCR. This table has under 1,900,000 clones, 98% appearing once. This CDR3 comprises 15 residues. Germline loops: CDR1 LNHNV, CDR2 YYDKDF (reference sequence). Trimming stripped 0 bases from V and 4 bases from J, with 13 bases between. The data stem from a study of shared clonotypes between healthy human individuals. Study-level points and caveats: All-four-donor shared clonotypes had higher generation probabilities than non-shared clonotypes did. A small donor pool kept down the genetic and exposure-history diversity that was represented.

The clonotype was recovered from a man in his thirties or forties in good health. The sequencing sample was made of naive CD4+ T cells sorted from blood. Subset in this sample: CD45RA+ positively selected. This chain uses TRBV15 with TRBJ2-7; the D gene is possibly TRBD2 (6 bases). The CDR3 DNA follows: TGTGCCACCAGCAGAGACTGGCGGGGTGCGTACGAGCAGTACTTC. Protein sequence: CATSRDWRGAYEQYF.